This paragraph reports one TCR beta chain. Antigen specificity is unknown. In the library, individual cDNA molecules carried attached unique molecular identifiers. MiXCR, run by TCRdb on the 5' RACE reads, gives a single entry per CDR3 protein. Among 81,000 or so distinct CDR3 sequences, roughly 12% were seen once, and the ten largest hold 3.4%. The V gene's germline CDR1 is KGHSH and CDR2 LQKENI. The CDR3 is 14 residues long. With 6 bases clipped from V and 4 bases from J, the junction kept 5 bases outside the gene matches. This sample is drawn from a study of early T cells in non-severe SARS-CoV-2 infection. Turning to the study itself: Unsorted whole-blood RNA was sequenced in bulk, leaving chains unpaired.

General study results and limits: Using VDJdb, the matching emphasized anti-spike CD8 responses while missing private and CD4 specificities.

The J gene is TRBJ2-3, the V gene TRBV18; TRBD2 matches 9 bases. Sequencing input: whole blood. This clonotype was sampled from an adult who was a healthcare worker with PCR-confirmed SARS-CoV-2 infection or an uninfected control (not recorded which). CDR3 bases: TGTGCCAGCTCGCCTGGACTAGCGCCAGATACGCAGTATTTT. It specifies CASSPGLAPDTQYF. The full variable domain, in which reference TRBV18 and TRBJ2-3 provide the parts outside the CDR3, is NAGVMQNPRHLVRRRGQEARLRCSPMKGHSHVYWYRQLPEEGLKFMVYLQKENIIDESGMPKERFSAEFPKEGPSILRIQQVVRGDSAAYFCASSPGLAPDTQYFGPGTRLTVL.